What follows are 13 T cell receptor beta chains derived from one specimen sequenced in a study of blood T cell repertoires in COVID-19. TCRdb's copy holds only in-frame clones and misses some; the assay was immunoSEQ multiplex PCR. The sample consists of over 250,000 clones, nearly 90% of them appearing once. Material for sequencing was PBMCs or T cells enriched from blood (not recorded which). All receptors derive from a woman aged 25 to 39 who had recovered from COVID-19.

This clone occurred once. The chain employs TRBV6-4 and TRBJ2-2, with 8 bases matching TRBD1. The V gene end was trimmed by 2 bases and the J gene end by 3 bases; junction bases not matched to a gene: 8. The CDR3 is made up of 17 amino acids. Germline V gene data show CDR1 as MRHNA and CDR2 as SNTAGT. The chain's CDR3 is CASSDGQGAPDTGELFF. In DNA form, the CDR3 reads TGTGCCAGCAGTGACGGGCAGGGGGCGCCGGACACCGGGGAGCTGTTTTTT.

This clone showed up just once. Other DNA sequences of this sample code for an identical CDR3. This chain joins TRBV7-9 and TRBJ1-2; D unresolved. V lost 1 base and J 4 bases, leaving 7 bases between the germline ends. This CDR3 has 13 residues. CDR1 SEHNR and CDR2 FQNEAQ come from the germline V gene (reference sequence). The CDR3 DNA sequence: TGTGCCAGCAGCTTAGGGGCTTCCTATGGCTACACCTTC. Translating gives CASSLGASYGYTF.

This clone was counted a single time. CDR3 sequence reads: CASSPAGGTDTQYF. DNA for the CDR3: TGTGCCAGCAGTCCAGCGGGAGGTACAGATACGCAGTATTTT. This chain connects TRBV5-4 to TRBJ2-3; 9 bases agree with TRBD2. This CDR3 contains 14 residues. V gave up 5 bases and J gave up 3 bases; unmatched junction bases: 4. Germline CDR1 and CDR2: SGHNT and YYREEE (reference sequence).

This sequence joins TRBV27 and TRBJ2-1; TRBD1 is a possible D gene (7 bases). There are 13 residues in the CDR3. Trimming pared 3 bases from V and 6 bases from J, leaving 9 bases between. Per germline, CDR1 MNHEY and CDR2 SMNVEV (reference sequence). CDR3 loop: CASSLEGANEQFF. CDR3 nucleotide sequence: TGTGCCAGCAGTTTGGAGGGGGCCAATGAGCAGTTCTTC.

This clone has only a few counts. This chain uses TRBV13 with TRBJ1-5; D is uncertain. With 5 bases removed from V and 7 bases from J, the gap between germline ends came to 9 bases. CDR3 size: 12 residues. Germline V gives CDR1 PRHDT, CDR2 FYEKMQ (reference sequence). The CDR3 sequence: CASSPVGQPQHF. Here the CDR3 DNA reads TGTGCCAGCAGCCCCGTGGGCCAGCCCCAGCATTTT.

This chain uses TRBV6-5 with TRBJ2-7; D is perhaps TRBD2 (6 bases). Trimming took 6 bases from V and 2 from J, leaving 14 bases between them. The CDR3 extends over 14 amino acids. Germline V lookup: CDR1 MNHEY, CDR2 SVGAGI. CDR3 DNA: TGTGCCAGCAGCCTGACTAGTTTTCCCTACGAGCAGTACTTC. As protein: CASSLTSFPYEQYF.

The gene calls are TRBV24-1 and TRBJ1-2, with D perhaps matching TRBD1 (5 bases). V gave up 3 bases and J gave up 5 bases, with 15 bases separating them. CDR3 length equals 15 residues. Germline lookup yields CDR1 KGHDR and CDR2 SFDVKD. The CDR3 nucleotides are TGTGCCACCAGTGATCCCCCTAGGGGCCAGTATGGCTACACCTTC. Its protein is CATSDPPRGQYGYTF.

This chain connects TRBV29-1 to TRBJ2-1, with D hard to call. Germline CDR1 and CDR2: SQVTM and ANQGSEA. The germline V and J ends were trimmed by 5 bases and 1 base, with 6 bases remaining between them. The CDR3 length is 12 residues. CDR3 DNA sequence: TGCAGCGTTAGGCGGTCCTACAATGAGCAGTTCTTC. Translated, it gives CSVRRSYNEQFF.

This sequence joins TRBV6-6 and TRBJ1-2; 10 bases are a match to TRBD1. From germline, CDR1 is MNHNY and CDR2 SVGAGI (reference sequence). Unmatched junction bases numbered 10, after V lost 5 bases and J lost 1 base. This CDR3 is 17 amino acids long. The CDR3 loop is CASSPGGTGDFNYGYTF. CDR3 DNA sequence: TGTGCCAGCAGTCCCGGGGGGACAGGGGATTTTAACTATGGCTACACCTTC.

CDR3 DNA sequence: TGTGCCAGCAGCTTGAGGGGGGACAGGGCGCGGGAGCAGTACTTC. Its translation is CASSLRGDRAREQYF. The chain employs TRBV5-8 and TRBJ2-7; TRBD1 matches 9 bases. This CDR3 is built from 15 residues. V was pared by 1 base and J by 7 bases, with 9 bases of the junction left unmatched. Looked up from germline, CDR1 is SGHTS and CDR2 is YDEGEE. Supplemented by reference TRBV5-8 and TRBJ2-7, the full variable domain reads EAGVTQSPTHLIKTRGQQATLRCSPISGHTSVYWYQQALGLGLQFLLWYDEGEERNRGNFPPRFSGRQFPNYSSELNVNALELEDSALYLCASSLRGDRAREQYFGPGTRLTVT.

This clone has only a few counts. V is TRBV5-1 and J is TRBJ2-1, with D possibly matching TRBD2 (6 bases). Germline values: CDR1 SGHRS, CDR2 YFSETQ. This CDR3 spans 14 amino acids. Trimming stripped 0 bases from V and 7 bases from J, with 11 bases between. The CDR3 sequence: CASSLGSGWNEQFF. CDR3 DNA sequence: TGCGCCAGCAGCTTGGGTAGCGGCTGGAATGAGCAGTTCTTC.

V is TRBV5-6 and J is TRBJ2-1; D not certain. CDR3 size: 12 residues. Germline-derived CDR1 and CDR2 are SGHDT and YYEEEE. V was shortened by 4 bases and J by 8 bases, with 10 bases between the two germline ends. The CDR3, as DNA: TGTGCCAGCAGCCAGCATGGGCATGAGCAGTTCTTC. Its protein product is CASSQHGHEQFF.

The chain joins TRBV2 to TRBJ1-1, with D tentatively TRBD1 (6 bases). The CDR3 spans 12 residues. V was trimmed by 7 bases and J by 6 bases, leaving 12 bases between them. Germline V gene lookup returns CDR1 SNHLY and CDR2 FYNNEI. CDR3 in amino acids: CASTEGVAEAFF. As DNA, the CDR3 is TGTGCCAGCACCGAGGGGGTTGCTGAAGCTTTCTTT.